This TCR beta chain is drawn from a study of blood T cell repertoires in COVID-19. Original handling: Counts of nucleated cells, estimated from reference gene primer amplification, were obtained. TCRdb's copy holds only in-frame clones and misses some; the assay was immunoSEQ multiplex PCR. V and J calls and clone size follow that table, whereas D and trimming were derived from the DNA. The sample shows roughly 150,000 clones, 70% to 85% of them seen only once. This clone was seen a handful of times. CDR1 and CDR2 from the germline V gene are LGHNA and YNFKEQ. Trimming took off 5 bases at V and 7 bases at J, with 15 bases between the two ends. This CDR3 region has 13 residues.

The rearrangement links TRBV4-2 to TRBJ2-7, with unresolved D. This sequence was found in a woman in her 70s in a cohort exposed to, infected with or recovered from COVID-19 (not recorded which). Sequenced: PBMCs or T cells enriched from blood (not recorded which). The CDR3 reads CASSSTPSREQYF. CDR3 DNA sequence: TGTGCCAGCAGCTCGACCCCTTCGAGGGAGCAGTACTTC.